This T cell receptor beta chain appears in the sequencing data of a study of T cell clones after liver transplantation. Study-wide context: Graft-donor-reactive sequences were compared with third-party-reactive TCRbeta sequences from pre-transplant mixed lymphocyte reactions.

V lost 5 bases and J 3 bases, leaving 16 bases between the germline ends. The CDR3 sequence is 16 residues long. Germline CDR1 and CDR2: SGHAT and FQNNGV. Sequencing was performed with immunoSEQ multiplex PCR; in TCRdb, only in-frame clones are kept and a portion is missing. The sample carries over 90,000 clones, around 84% recorded once. The origin of this receptor is a human patient who received a liver transplant. A subset of T cells may come from the graft donor. The chain is built from TRBV11-2 and TRBJ1-4; possible D gene TRBD1, 5 bases. The source material was CD4+ T cells from blood, sampled 45 to 50 months after liver transplant. CDR3 loop: CASSNRNQGANEKLFF. In nucleotides, the CDR3 is TGTGCCAGCAGCAATCGCAATCAGGGTGCTAATGAAAAACTGTTTTTT.